Below are 17 T cell receptor beta chains sequenced from a single sample in a study of CD8 T cells in ankylosing spondylitis. Study-wide points: A TCR beta motif of under 10 highly homologous variants seemed to mark ankylosing spondylitis blood.

Their specific antigens are unknown. TCRdb passed the 5' RACE reads through MiXCR, listing each CDR3 protein once. The table records tens of thousands of distinct CDR3 sequences, about 8.3% of them present only once. Sequenced sample: blood, either unsorted or a sorted T cell fraction (not recorded which). These TCRs come from a male donor with ankylosing spondylitis.

In regard to this clonotype: A read error is possible here, since a much larger clone lies one base away. The rearrangement links TRBV5-1 to TRBJ1-1; 12 nucleotides line up with TRBD1. The CDR3 is 16 residues long. Germline values: CDR1 SGHRS, CDR2 YFSETQ. The CDR3 sequence: CASSPRDRGRGTETFF. The CDR3 DNA reads TGCGCCAGCAGCCCCCGGGACAGGGGGCGCGGCACTGAAACTTTCTTT.

In this sample, this clonotype turned up many times. The chain recombines TRBV12-3 or TRBV12-4 with TRBJ2-1; possible D gene TRBD2, 6 bases. The CDR3 loop spans 15 amino acids. The V gene lost 5 bases and the J gene lost 4 bases, with 15 bases spanning the gap. The CDR3 spells CASSLSGPGYNEQFF. CDR3 in DNA: TGTGCCAGCAGTCTGAGCGGGCCCGGGTACAATGAGCAGTTCTTC.

There are a few counts of this clonotype. The V call is TRBV27, the J call TRBJ1-5, with 7 bases identical to TRBD1. This CDR3 is built from 18 residues. CDR1 is MNHEY and CDR2 is SMNVEV in the germline V gene (reference sequence). The V gene end was trimmed by 5 bases and the J gene end by 1 base; junction bases not matched to a gene: 14. The CDR3 DNA follows: TGTGCCAGCAGTCCGTACTTTCCGGGACAGACAAGCAATCAGCCCCAGCATTTT. Protein product: CASSPYFPGQTSNQPQHF.

This clonotype has just a few counts. The rearrangement joins TRBV13 to TRBJ1-1; D unresolved. This CDR3 spans 14 amino acids. Germline assignment: CDR1 PRHDT and CDR2 FYEKMQ (reference sequence). V was cut by 0 bases and J by 1 base, with 6 bases left in between. The CDR3 DNA reads TGTGCCAGCAGCTTAGGGCTTGGGAACACTGAAGCTTTCTTT. This encodes CASSLGLGNTEAFF.

This clonotype was detected ten times or more. The chain has TRBV7-6 and TRBJ2-7, with 7 bases matching TRBD1. The length of the CDR3 is 13 residues. V was clipped by 5 bases and J by 3 bases; unmatched bases: 4. From germline, CDR1 is SGHVS and CDR2 FNYEAQ. In DNA, the CDR3 is TGTGCCAGCAGCCCATACAGGGGCTACGAGCAGTACTTC. Translation: CASSPYRGYEQYF.

This clonotype was recorded a few times. The rearrangement uses TRBV7-2 and TRBJ2-3; D remains ambiguous. The CDR3 is made up of 14 amino acids. CDR1 and CDR2 from the germline V gene are SGHTA and FQGNSA. V was pared by 4 bases and J by 6 bases, with 14 bases between. CDR3 sequence reads: CASSYSASVDTQYF. Written as DNA, the CDR3 is TGTGCCAGCAGCTATAGTGCTAGTGTGGATACGCAGTATTTT.

This clonotype was found many times. The chain employs TRBV27 and TRBJ1-5; 9 nucleotides line up with TRBD1. This CDR3 is 15 amino acids long. Looked up from germline, CDR1 is MNHEY and CDR2 is SMNVEV (reference sequence). The J segment lost 5 bases and the V segment lost 6 bases, leaving 8 bases of the junction unmatched. CDR3 residues: CASRSGTGLHQPQHF. CDR3 bases: TGTGCCAGCAGATCCGGGACAGGGCTTCATCAGCCCCAGCATTTT.

This clonotype has ten or more counts. The V and J genes are TRBV3-1 and TRBJ2-4; the match to TRBD2 covers 8 bases. This CDR3 comprises 17 residues. Germline trimming cut 4 bases from V and 5 bases from J; bases unmatched to any gene: 13. Looked up from germline, CDR1 is LGHDT and CDR2 is YNNKEL (reference sequence). The CDR3 sequence is CASSLSRTSLGQNIQYF. CDR3 in DNA: TGTGCCAGCAGCCTTAGTCGGACTAGCCTGGGGCAAAACATTCAGTACTTC.

There are many counts of this clonotype. This rearrangement joins TRBV4-1 to TRBJ2-2; D is unclear. CDR1 is MGHRA and CDR2 is YSYEKL in the germline V gene. The CDR3 consists of 15 residues. Trimming removed 1 base from V and 1 base from J, with 7 bases in between. The chain's CDR3 is CASSQAPENTGELFF. The CDR3 DNA sequence: TGCGCCAGCAGCCAAGCGCCGGAGAACACCGGGGAGCTGTTTTTT.

V usage is TRBV14 and J usage is TRBJ1-1; 7 positions match TRBD1. Germline V gene lookup returns CDR1 SGHDN and CDR2 FVKESK. The J segment lost 8 bases and the V segment lost 3 bases, leaving 9 bases of the junction unmatched. The CDR3 is made up of 14 amino acids. CDR3 residues: CASSHHEDRLEAFF. The CDR3 nucleotides read TGTGCCAGCAGCCATCATGAGGACAGGCTAGAAGCTTTCTTT.

This clonotype was picked up many times. The rearrangement uses TRBV12-3 or TRBV12-4 and TRBJ2-1, with 13 bases lining up with TRBD2. The V segment lost 6 bases and the J segment 8 bases; nucleotides outside the gene matches: 10. This CDR3 is 16 amino acids long. The CDR3 DNA sequence: TGTGCCAGCAGCCCACCGGGACTAGCGGGAAGGCATGAGCAGTTCTTC. It translates to CASSPPGLAGRHEQFF.

This clonotype has ten or more counts. The chain couples TRBV20-1 to TRBJ2-1, with 9 bases that match TRBD1. The V gene's germline CDR1 is DFQATT and CDR2 SNEGSKA (reference sequence). The CDR3 is 13 amino acids. Trimming at V came to 6 bases and at J to 7 bases, leaving 7 bases not matched to a gene. The CDR3 sequence: CSAVRDRENEQFF. The CDR3, as DNA: TGCAGTGCGGTCCGGGACAGGGAAAATGAGCAGTTCTTC.

The chain carries TRBV5-5 and TRBJ1-2; 9 bases are shared with TRBD1. V gave up 6 bases and J gave up 8 bases; unmatched junction bases: 11. The CDR3 length is 14 residues. CDR1 is SGHKS and CDR2 is YYEKEE in the germline V gene (reference sequence). The DNA of the CDR3 is TGTGCCAGCACCATGGAGCGGACAGGGGACGGCTACACCTTC. Translated: CASTMERTGDGYTF.

This clonotype came up a few times. This chain connects TRBV5-1 to TRBJ2-7, with a weak D call TRBD1 (7 bases). CDR1 and CDR2 (germline): SGHRS, YFSETQ. The CDR3 totals 16 residues. V lost 0 bases and J lost 3, with 16 bases in between. The CDR3 region has the DNA TGCGCCAGCAGCTTGGCCAGGGGGGAACCACTCTACGAGCAGTACTTC. It codes for CASSLARGEPLYEQYF.

This clonotype appeared a few times. The CDR3 spells CASSPPAVGTSTDTQYF. In DNA form, the CDR3 reads TGTGCCAGCAGCCCCCCGGCGGTGGGAACTAGCACAGATACGCAGTATTTT. The chain links TRBV7-9 to TRBJ2-3; no clear D gene. CDR1 is SEHNR and CDR2 is FQNEAQ in the germline V gene (reference sequence). This CDR3 contains 17 residues. Deletions cut 5 bases from V and 0 bases from J, with 18 bases between.

This chain links TRBV12-3 or TRBV12-4 with TRBJ1-1; D gene uncertain. The V gene lost 3 bases and the J gene lost 6 bases, with 14 bases spanning the gap. CDR3 length: 14 residues. The CDR3 here is CASSFRGGNAEAFF. CDR3 DNA: TGTGCCAGCAGTTTTAGAGGAGGAAACGCTGAAGCTTTCTTT.

V gene TRBV12-3 or TRBV12-4 combines with J gene TRBJ2-7; D is unresolved. There are 14 residues in the CDR3. Trimming pared 4 bases from V and 3 bases from J, leaving 13 bases between. CDR3 in DNA: TGTGCCAGCAGTTCCCCTCGGAACTACTACGAGCAGTACTTC. This translates into CASSSPRNYYEQYF.